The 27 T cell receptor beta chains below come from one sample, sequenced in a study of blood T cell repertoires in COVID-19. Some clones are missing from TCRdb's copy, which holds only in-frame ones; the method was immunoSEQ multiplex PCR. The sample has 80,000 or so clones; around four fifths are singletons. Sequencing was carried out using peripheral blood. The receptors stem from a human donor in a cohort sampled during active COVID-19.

The CDR3 nucleotides are TGTGCCAGCAGCCAGACAGGGGGCGGCGGGGAGCTGTTTTTT. It yields the protein CASSQTGGGGELFF. V gene TRBV3-1 (or the pseudogene TRBV3-2) combines with J gene TRBJ2-2; 10 bases line up with TRBD1. With 3 bases clipped from V and 7 bases from J, the junction kept 2 bases outside the gene matches. Germline-derived CDR1 and CDR2 are LGHDT and YNNKEL (reference sequence). This CDR3 comprises 14 residues.

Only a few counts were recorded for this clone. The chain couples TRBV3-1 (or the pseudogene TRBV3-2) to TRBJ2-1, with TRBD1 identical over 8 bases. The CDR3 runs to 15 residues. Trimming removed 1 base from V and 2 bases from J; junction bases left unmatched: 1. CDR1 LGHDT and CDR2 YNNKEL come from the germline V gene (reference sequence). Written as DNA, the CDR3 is TGTGCCAGCAGCCAAGCGGACAGGGCCTACAATGAGCAGTTCTTC. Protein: CASSQADRAYNEQFF.

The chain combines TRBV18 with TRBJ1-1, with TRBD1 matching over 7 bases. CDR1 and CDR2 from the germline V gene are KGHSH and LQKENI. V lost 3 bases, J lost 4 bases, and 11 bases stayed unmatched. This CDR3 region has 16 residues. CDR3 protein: CASSPMTTGLGTEAFF. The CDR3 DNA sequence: TGTGCCAGCTCACCCATGACGACAGGGTTAGGCACTGAAGCTTTCTTT.

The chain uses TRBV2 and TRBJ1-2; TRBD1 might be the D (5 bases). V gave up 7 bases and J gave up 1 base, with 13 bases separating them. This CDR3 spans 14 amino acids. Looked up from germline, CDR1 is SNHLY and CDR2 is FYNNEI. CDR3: CASNRQLYNYGYTF. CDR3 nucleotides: TGTGCCAGCAACCGACAGTTATATAACTATGGCTACACCTTC.

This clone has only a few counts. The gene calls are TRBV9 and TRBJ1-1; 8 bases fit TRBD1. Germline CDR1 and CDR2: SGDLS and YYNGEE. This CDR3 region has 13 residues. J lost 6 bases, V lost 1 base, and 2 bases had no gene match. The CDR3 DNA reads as TGTGCCAGCAGCGTATGGACAGGGTCTGAAGCTTTCTTT. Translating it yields CASSVWTGSEAFF.

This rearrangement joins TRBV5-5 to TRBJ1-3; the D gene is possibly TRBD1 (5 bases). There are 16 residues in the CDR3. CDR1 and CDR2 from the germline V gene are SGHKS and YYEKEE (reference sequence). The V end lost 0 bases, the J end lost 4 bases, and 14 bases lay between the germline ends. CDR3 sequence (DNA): TGTGCCAGCAGCTTGGGGACATATCTACCAGGAAACACCATATATTTT. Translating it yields CASSLGTYLPGNTIYF.

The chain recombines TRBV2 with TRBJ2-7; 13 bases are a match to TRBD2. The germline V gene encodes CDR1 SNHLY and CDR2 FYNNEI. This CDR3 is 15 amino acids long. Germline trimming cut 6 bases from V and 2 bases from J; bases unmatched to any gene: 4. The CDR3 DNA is TGTGCCAGCAGGAGCACTAGCGGGGGGGCCTACGAGCAGTACTTC. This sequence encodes CASRSTSGGAYEQYF.

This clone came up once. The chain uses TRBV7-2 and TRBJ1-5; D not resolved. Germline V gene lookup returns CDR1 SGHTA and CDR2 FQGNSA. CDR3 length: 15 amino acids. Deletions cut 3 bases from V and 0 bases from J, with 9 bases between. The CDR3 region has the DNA TGTGCCAGCAGCTTGGACTTCAATAGCAATCAGCCCCAGCATTTT. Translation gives CASSLDFNSNQPQHF.

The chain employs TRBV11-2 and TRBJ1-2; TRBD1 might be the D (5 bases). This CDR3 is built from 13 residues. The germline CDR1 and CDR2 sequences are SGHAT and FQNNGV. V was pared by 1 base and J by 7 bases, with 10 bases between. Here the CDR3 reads CASSLGWQGGYTF. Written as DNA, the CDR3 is TGTGCCAGCAGCTTAGGCTGGCAGGGTGGCTACACCTTC.

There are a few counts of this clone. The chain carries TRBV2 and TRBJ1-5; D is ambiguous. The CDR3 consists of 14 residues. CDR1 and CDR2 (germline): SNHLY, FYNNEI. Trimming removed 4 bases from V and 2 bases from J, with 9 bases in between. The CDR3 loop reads CASSATQGNQPQHF. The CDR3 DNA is TGTGCCAGCAGTGCCACCCAGGGCAATCAGCCCCAGCATTTT.

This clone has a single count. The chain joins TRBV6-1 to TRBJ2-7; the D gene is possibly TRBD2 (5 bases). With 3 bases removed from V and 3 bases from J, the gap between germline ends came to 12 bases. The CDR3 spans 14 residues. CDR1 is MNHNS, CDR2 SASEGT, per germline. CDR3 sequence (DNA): TGTGCCAGCAGTGAGGGAGTGAATGACTACGAGCAGTACTTC. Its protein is CASSEGVNDYEQYF.

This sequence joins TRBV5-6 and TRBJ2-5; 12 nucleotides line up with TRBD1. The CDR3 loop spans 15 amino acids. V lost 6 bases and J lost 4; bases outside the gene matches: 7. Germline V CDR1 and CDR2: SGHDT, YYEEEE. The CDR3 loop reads CASNRGTGGGETQYF. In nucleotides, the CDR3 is TGTGCCAGCAACCGGGGGACAGGGGGCGGAGAGACCCAGTACTTC.

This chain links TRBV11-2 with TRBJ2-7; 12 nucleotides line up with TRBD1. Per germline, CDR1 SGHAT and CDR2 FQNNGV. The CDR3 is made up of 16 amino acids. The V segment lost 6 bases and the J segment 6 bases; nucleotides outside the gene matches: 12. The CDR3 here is CASSFAPGQGAGEQYF. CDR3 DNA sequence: TGTGCCAGCAGTTTCGCCCCGGGACAGGGGGCTGGCGAGCAGTACTTC.

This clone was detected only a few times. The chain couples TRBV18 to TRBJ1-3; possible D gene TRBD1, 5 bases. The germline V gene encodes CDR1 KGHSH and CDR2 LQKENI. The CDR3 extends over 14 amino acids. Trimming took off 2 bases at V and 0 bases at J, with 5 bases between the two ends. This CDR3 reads CASSPGASGNTIYF. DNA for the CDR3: TGTGCCAGCTCACCAGGGGCCTCTGGAAACACCATATATTTT. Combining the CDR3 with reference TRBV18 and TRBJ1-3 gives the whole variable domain NAGVMQNPRHLVRRRGQEARLRCSPMKGHSHVYWYRQLPEEGLKFMVYLQKENIIDESGMPKERFSAEFPKEGPSILRIQQVVRGDSAAYFCASSPGASGNTIYFGEGSWLTVV.

The CDR3 protein is CASSLGQGRNQPQHF. In nucleotides, the CDR3 is TGCGCCAGCAGCTTGGGACAGGGTCGCAATCAGCCCCAGCATTTT. The chain joins TRBV5-1 to TRBJ1-5; 7 bases agree with TRBD1. This CDR3 region has 15 residues. Germline V lookup: CDR1 SGHRS, CDR2 YFSETQ. V shed 0 bases and J 2 bases; nucleotides not matched to a gene: 2.

CDR3 in amino acids: CASSDRGHQETQYF. CDR3 coding DNA: TGTGCCAGCAGTGACAGGGGCCATCAAGAGACCCAGTACTTC. V is TRBV25-1 and J is TRBJ2-5, with D perhaps TRBD1 (6 bases). V was trimmed by 3 bases and J by 2 bases, leaving 10 bases between them. This CDR3 is built from 14 residues. The germline CDR1 and CDR2 sequences are MGHDK and SYGVNS.

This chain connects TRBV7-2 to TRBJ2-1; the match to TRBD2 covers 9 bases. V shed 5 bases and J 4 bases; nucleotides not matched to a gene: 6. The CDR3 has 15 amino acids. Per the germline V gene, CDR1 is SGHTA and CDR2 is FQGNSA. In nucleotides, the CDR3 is TGTGCCAGCAGCCAAATGCGGGGGGGGTACAATGAGCAGTTCTTC. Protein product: CASSQMRGGYNEQFF.

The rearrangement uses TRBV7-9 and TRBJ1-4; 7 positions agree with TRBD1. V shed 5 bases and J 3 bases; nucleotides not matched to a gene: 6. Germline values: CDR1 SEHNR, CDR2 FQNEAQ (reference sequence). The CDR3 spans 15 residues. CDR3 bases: TGTGCCAGCAGCCCCTCGGGGACAGCTAATGAAAAACTGTTTTTT. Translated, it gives CASSPSGTANEKLFF.

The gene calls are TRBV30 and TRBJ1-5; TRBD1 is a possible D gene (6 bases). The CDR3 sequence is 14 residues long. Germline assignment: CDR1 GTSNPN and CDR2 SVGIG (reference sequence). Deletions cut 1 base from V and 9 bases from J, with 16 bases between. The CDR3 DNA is TGTGCCTGGAGTGGGGGGCAGTTTGAGAGGCCCCAGCATTTT. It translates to CAWSGGQFERPQHF.

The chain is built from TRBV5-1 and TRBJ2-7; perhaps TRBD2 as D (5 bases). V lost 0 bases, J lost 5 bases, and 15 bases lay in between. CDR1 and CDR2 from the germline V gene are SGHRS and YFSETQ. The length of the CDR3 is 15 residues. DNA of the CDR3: TGCGCCAGCAGCTTGGGACCCGGGGTGGGAGACGAGCAGTACTTC. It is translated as CASSLGPGVGDEQYF.

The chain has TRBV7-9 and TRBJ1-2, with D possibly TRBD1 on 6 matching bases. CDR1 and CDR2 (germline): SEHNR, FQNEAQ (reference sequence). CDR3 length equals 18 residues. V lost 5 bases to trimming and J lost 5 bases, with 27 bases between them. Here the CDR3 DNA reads TGTGCCAGCAGCCCGGCCGGGACATTGGAACCCCTTTGGTATGGCTACACCTTC. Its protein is CASSPAGTLEPLWYGYTF.

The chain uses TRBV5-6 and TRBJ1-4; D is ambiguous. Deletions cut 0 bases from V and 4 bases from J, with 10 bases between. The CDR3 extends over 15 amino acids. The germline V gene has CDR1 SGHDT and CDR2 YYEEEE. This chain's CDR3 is CASSLAEGLNEKLFF. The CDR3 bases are TGTGCCAGCAGCTTGGCGGAGGGCCTTAATGAAAAACTGTTTTTT.

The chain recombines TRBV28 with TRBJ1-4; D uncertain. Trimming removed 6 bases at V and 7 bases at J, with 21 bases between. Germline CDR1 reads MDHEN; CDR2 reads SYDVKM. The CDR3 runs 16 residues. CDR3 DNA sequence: TGTGCCAGCAGCTCCCTTTGGGCCCGAACCGGTGAAAAACTGTTTTTT. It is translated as CASSSLWARTGEKLFF.

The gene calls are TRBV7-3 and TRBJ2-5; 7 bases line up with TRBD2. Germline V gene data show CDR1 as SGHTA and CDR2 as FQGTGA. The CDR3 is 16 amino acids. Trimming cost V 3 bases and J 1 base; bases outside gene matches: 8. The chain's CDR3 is CASSLRAGVGQETQYF. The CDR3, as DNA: TGTGCCAGCAGCTTGAGGGCGGGGGTTGGCCAAGAGACCCAGTACTTC.

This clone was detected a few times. The CDR3 DNA sequence: TGTGCCTGGAGTCCGACAGGGGCTCACACTGAAGCTTTCTTT. As protein: CAWSPTGAHTEAFF. The V gene is TRBV30, the J gene TRBJ1-1; 8 bases line up with TRBD1. The trim removed 2 bases at V and 3 bases at J, leaving 5 bases unmatched. This CDR3 contains 14 residues. Germline values: CDR1 GTSNPN, CDR2 SVGIG (reference sequence).

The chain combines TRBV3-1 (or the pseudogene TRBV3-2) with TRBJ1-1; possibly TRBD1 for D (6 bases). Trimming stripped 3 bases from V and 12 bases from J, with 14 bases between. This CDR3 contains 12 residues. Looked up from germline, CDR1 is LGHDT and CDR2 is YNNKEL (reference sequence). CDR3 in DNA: TGTGCCAGCAGCCAGGGGAAGGGGGTGCCTTTCTTT. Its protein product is CASSQGKGVPFF.

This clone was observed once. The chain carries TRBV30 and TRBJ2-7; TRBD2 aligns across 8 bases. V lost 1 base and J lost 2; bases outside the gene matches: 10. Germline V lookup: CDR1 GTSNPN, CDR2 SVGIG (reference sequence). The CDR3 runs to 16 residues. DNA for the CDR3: TGTGCCTGGAGTGCCCCGGGGGGGGGAAGGCCCTACGAGCAGTACTTC. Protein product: CAWSAPGGGRPYEQYF.